Below are 5 T cell receptor beta chains sequenced from a single sample in a study of CD8+ T cells in alopecia areata. As the sequencing template, cDNA was produced by extracting RNA and reverse transcribing it. TCRdb's table, derived via immunoSEQ multiplex PCR, lists solely in-frame clones and lacks some. The data hold tens of thousands of clones, with over 25% observed a single time. Treatment denoted: oral pan-JAK inhibitor, 5-10 mg twice daily. The sample consisted of CD8+ T cells sorted from blood, taken at week 4, from a patient treated with tofacitinib. The receptors stem from a human donor with alopecia areata.

This clone appeared many times. The chain recombines TRBV18 with TRBJ2-2; D perhaps matches TRBD1 (6 bases). This CDR3 region has 18 residues. The V end was cut by 3 bases, the J end by 2 bases, with 19 bases between. CDR1 and CDR2 from the germline V gene are KGHSH and LQKENI. CDR3: CASSPFPQGQHNTGELFF. CDR3 nucleotide sequence: TGTGCCAGCTCACCTTTCCCCCAGGGACAACACAACACCGGGGAGCTGTTTTTT.

The genes are TRBV6-1 and TRBJ2-7; weak D call: TRBD1 (6 bases). CDR1 MNHNS and CDR2 SASEGT come from the germline V gene. V lost 6 bases and J lost 2, with 14 bases in between. CDR3 length equals 14 residues. This CDR3 is CASSPRGGTYEQYF. In nucleotides, the CDR3 is TGTGCCAGCAGCCCCAGGGGTGGCACCTACGAGCAGTACTTC.

V and J are TRBV5-4 and TRBJ2-5; the D is unclear. The end of the DNA fits TRBJ2-7 better, so the J call may be wrong. Germline V gene sequence: CDR1 SGHNT, CDR2 YYREEE (reference sequence). The CDR3 spans 12 residues. This CDR3 reads CASSSDLYEQYF. The CDR3, as DNA: TGTGCCAGCAGCTCGGATCTCTACGAGCAGTACTTC.

The chain is built from TRBV7-9 and TRBJ2-1; D unresolved. Germline values: CDR1 SEHNR, CDR2 FQNEAQ (reference sequence). The V and J ends lost 5 bases and 10 bases respectively, with 15 bases between them. This CDR3 is 13 amino acids long. CDR3 coding DNA: TGTGCCAGCAGCCCCAAAATTTCATACGAGCAGTTCTTC. This codes for CASSPKISYEQFF.

V gene TRBV6-5 combines with J gene TRBJ2-3; a possible D gene is TRBD1 (6 bases). The CDR3 is made up of 16 amino acids. Germline V lookup: CDR1 MNHEY, CDR2 SVGAGI. Deletions cut 0 bases from V and 2 bases from J, with 12 bases between. The CDR3: CASSYSGASYTDTQYF. CDR3 coding DNA: TGTGCCAGCAGTTACTCGGGGGCCTCCTACACAGATACGCAGTATTTT.